This TCR beta chain is drawn from a study of neurological immune-mediated disorders. This clonotype was seen only a few times. Synthesis of cDNA was performed by 5'RACE using 10-nucleotide random UMIs. A single record per CDR3 protein comes from TCRdb applying MiXCR to the 5' RACE reads. The repertoire holds around 30,000 distinct CDR3 sequences, with about 16% as singletons. Time point indicated: technical triplicate 3. The CDR3 runs to 16 residues. V lost 4 bases to trimming and J lost 8 bases, with 22 bases between them. Germline CDR1 reads SGHNT; CDR2 reads YYREEE (reference sequence). Material for sequencing was CD4+ T cells from blood. This receptor was identified in a female donor with HTLV-1-associated myelopathy (HAM/TSP). The chain links TRBV5-4 to TRBJ2-1, with a weak D call TRBD2 (5 bases). Here the CDR3 DNA reads TGTGCCAGCAGCCCAGGATGGCCAGAAGGAGGCGATGAGCAGTTCTTC. As protein: CASSPGWPEGGDEQFF.